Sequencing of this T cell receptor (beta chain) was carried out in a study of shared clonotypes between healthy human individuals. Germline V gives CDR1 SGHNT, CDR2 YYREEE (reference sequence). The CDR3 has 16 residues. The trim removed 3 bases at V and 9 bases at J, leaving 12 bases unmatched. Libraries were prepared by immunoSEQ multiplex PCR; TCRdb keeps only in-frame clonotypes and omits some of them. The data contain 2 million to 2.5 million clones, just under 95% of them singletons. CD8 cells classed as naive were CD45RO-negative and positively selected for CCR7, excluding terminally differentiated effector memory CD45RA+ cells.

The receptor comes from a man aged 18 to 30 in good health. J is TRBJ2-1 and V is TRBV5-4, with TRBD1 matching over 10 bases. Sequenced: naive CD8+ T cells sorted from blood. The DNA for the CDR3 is TGTGCCAGCAGCTATCCGGGACAGGGGAACCTCGGTGAGCAGTTCTTC. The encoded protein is CASSYPGQGNLGEQFF.